The 26 T cell receptor beta chains given below trace back to one sample, sequenced in a study of early T cells in non-severe SARS-CoV-2 infection. MiXCR was run by TCRdb on the 5' RACE reads, yielding one entry per CDR3 protein. The table shows tens of thousands of distinct CDR3 sequences, with 10% to 12% occurring only once. The material was whole blood, obtained at baseline. The receptors were sampled from an adult who was a healthcare worker with PCR-confirmed SARS-CoV-2 infection or an uninfected control (not recorded which).

This clonotype was found a few times. The chain carries TRBV6-2 or TRBV6-3 and TRBJ2-2; D remains unclear. Trimming cost V 7 bases and J 7 bases, with 13 bases left between them. CDR1 and CDR2 from the germline V gene are MNHEY and SVGEGT. The CDR3 has 13 residues. The CDR3 here is CASKVHLVGELFF. CDR3 sequence (DNA): TGTGCCAGCAAAGTTCACTTAGTCGGGGAGCTGTTTTTT.

The rearrangement joins TRBV10-2 to TRBJ1-1; D is ambiguous. Germline lookup yields CDR1 WSHSY and CDR2 SAAADI. The CDR3 runs to 11 residues. With 7 bases removed from V and 4 bases from J, the gap between germline ends came to 7 bases. CDR3 DNA sequence: TGCGCCAGCACAGGACGCACTGAAGCTTTCTTT. Translated, it gives CASTGRTEAFF.

This clonotype was seen more than once but under ten times. The chain has TRBV10-3 and TRBJ2-7, with D unclear. There are 12 residues in the CDR3. Germline V gene lookup returns CDR1 ENHRY and CDR2 SYGVKD. Trimming shortened V by 0 bases and J by 5 bases, and 5 bases separated the two germline ends. The CDR3 bases are TGTGCCATCAGTGAGTCTGGGGACGAGCAGTACTTC. It translates to CAISESGDEQYF.

This clonotype was detected a few times. The rearrangement uses TRBV20-1 and TRBJ2-3; 7 nucleotides agree with TRBD2. This CDR3 spans 14 amino acids. CDR1 DFQATT and CDR2 SNEGSKA come from the germline V gene (reference sequence). J lost 4 bases, V lost 3 bases, and 7 bases had no gene match. The DNA of the CDR3 is TGCAGTGCTAGCTCTGGGAGGGAGGCAGATACGCAGTATTTT. Protein product: CSASSGREADTQYF.

The table lists this clonotype with many counts. The chain employs TRBV5-4 and TRBJ2-7; D unclear. Germline V gene data show CDR1 as SGHNT and CDR2 as YYREEE (reference sequence). The CDR3 is made up of 14 amino acids. Trimming stripped 3 bases from V and 6 bases from J, with 16 bases between. The CDR3 DNA reads TGTGCCAGCAGCTCACCATCAGAAAGTCGCGAGCAGTACTTC. Its protein product is CASSSPSESREQYF.

There are many counts of this clonotype. The chain carries TRBV30 and TRBJ2-3; D is possibly TRBD1 (5 bases). V shed 1 base and J shed 0 bases, with 8 bases lying between them. CDR3 length: 14 amino acids. Germline values: CDR1 GTSNPN, CDR2 SVGIG (reference sequence). CDR3 DNA: TGTGCCTGGAGTGGCAGGACAAGCACAGATACGCAGTATTTT. This gives the protein CAWSGRTSTDTQYF.

This clonotype has a handful of counts. CDR3 amino acids: CASSPSRVPRDEQYF. CDR3 sequence (DNA): TGCGCCAGCAGCCCGTCGAGGGTTCCACGGGACGAGCAGTACTTC. The V gene is TRBV5-1, the J gene TRBJ2-7; D is possibly TRBD2 (5 bases). From germline, CDR1 is SGHRS and CDR2 YFSETQ. Trimming removed 4 bases at V and 5 bases at J, with 19 bases between. This CDR3 region has 15 residues.

This clonotype was found many times. In nucleotides, the CDR3 is TGTGCCAGCAGCTTGTCCGCCGGGACTCCCCCCTACTTC. Protein product: CASSLSAGTPPYF. V usage is TRBV5-4 and J usage is TRBJ2-4, with TRBD2 as a possible D gene (6 bases). The V gene's germline CDR1 is SGHNT and CDR2 YYREEE (reference sequence). The CDR3 totals 13 residues. Trimming removed 1 base from V and 16 bases from J, with 18 bases in between.

This clonotype was seen ten or more times. This chain joins TRBV5-1 and TRBJ2-2; D remains unclear. CDR1 SGHRS and CDR2 YFSETQ come from the germline V gene. The CDR3 loop spans 15 amino acids. Trimming shortened V by 1 base and J by 4 bases, and 11 bases separated the two germline ends. The CDR3 DNA sequence: TGCGCCAGCAGCTTGACCCCAGGTACCACCGGGGAGCTGTTTTTT. It specifies CASSLTPGTTGELFF.

V usage is TRBV5-5 and J usage is TRBJ2-1; no clear D. CDR1 SGHKS and CDR2 YYEKEE come from the germline V gene (reference sequence). The CDR3 length is 12 residues. V gave up 1 base and J gave up 5 bases, with 4 bases separating them. Here the CDR3 DNA reads TGTGCCAGCAGCTTGAAGAACAATGAGCAGTTCTTC. Translating gives CASSLKNNEQFF. Full variable domain (outside the CDR3, taken from reference TRBV5-5 and TRBJ2-1): DAGVTQSPTHLIKTRGQQVTLRCSPISGHKSVSWYQQVLGQGPQFIFQYYEKEERGRGNFPDRFSARQFPNYSSELNVNALLLGDSALYLCASSLKNNEQFFGPGTRLTVL.

In this sample, this clonotype turned up a few times. The rearrangement uses TRBV5-6 and TRBJ1-2, with a tentative D call TRBD1 (6 bases). Between the trimmed V and J ends, which lost 0 bases and 7 bases, there was a span of 13 bases. The CDR3 totals 14 residues. CDR1 SGHDT and CDR2 YYEEEE come from the germline V gene. CDR3 sequence reads: CASSLARTVFGYTF. In DNA form, the CDR3 reads TGTGCCAGCAGCTTGGCCCGGACAGTTTTTGGCTACACCTTC.

This clonotype was recorded many times. The chain combines TRBV4-1 with TRBJ2-2, with D uncertain. CDR1 and CDR2 from the germline V gene are MGHRA and YSYEKL. The length of the CDR3 is 15 residues. The V and J ends lost 6 bases and 4 bases respectively, with 15 bases between them. The CDR3: CASRQNRDPTGELFF. The DNA of the CDR3 is TGCGCCAGCAGACAAAACAGAGATCCCACCGGGGAGCTGTTTTTT.

The genes are TRBV7-2 and TRBJ2-1, with D perhaps matching TRBD1 (7 bases). The CDR3 is 14 residues long. Germline lookup yields CDR1 SGHTA and CDR2 FQGNSA. Trimming stripped 6 bases from V and 2 bases from J, with 11 bases between. In nucleotides, the CDR3 is TGTGCCAGCAGGTCAGGGGGGACCTACAATGAGCAGTTCTTC. Its translation: CASRSGGTYNEQFF. The whole variable domain, remainder taken from reference TRBV7-2 and TRBJ2-1, is GAGVSQSPSNKVTEKGKDVELRCDPISGHTALYWYRQSLGQGLEFLIYFQGNSAPDKSGLPSDRFSAERTGGSVSTLTIQRTQQEDSAVYLCASRSGGTYNEQFFGPGTRLTVL.

A remark on this clonotype: One end of the junction does not line up with germline, which may come from a read error. This chain uses TRBV5-4 with TRBJ2-3; TRBD1 is a possible D gene (6 bases). The germline V gene encodes CDR1 SGHNT and CDR2 YYREEE (reference sequence). The CDR3 sequence is 14 residues long. CDR3 residues: CASSTRTAFLSESF. The CDR3 nucleotides are TGTGCCAGCAGCACCCGGACAGCCTTCCTTTCAGAGTCTTTT.

The chain combines TRBV21-1 with TRBJ2-1; the listed D gene, TRBD2, was not tested against the DNA. TRBV21-1 is an annotated pseudogene. The CDR3 runs to 13 residues. The chain's CDR3 is CATELREYNEQFF. The CDR3 bases are TGTGCCACCGAGCTACGGGAGTACAATGAGCAGTTCTTC.

At least ten counts were recorded for this clonotype. The chain joins TRBV5-1 to TRBJ2-1; 10 bases align to TRBD2. V lost 2 bases to trimming and J lost 5 bases; unmatched junction nucleotides: 4. CDR1 and CDR2 (germline): SGHRS, YFSETQ. This CDR3 has 15 amino acids. In DNA, the CDR3 is TGCGCCAGCAGCTTAGAGGGACTAGCGAACAATGAGCAGTTCTTC. This gives the protein CASSLEGLANNEQFF. The full variable domain, in which reference TRBV5-1 and TRBJ2-1 provide the parts outside the CDR3, is KAGVTQTPRYLIKTRGQQVTLSCSPISGHRSVSWYQQTPGQGLQFLFEYFSETQRNKGNFPGRFSGRQFSNSRSEMNVSTLELGDSALYLCASSLEGLANNEQFFGPGTRLTVL.

This chain connects TRBV6-2 or TRBV6-3 to TRBJ2-3; D possibly corresponds to TRBD2 (6 bases). The V gene lost 8 bases and the J gene lost 4 bases, with 16 bases spanning the gap. Germline V gives CDR1 MNHEY, CDR2 SVGEGT. This CDR3 contains 14 residues. The CDR3 DNA follows: TGTGCCAGCGGCGTTGCGGGGAGGTCAGATACGCAGTATTTT. This gives the protein CASGVAGRSDTQYF.

The rearrangement links TRBV11-2 to TRBJ2-5; 12 bases align to TRBD2. The CDR3 is 16 residues long. Trimming took 1 base from V and 2 from J; bases not matched to a gene: 2. CDR1 is SGHAT, CDR2 FQNNGV, per germline. Written as DNA, the CDR3 is TGTGCCAGCAGCTTAGGGACTAGCGGGGTTCAAGAGACCCAGTACTTC. This codes for CASSLGTSGVQETQYF.

The rearrangement links TRBV24-1 to TRBJ2-1; 7 bases fit TRBD2. Germline CDR1 KGHDR, CDR2 SFDVKD. Germline trimming cut 1 base from V and 4 bases from J; bases unmatched to any gene: 9. The CDR3 is 17 amino acids. The chain's CDR3 is CATSDFGVERDYNEQFF. The CDR3 DNA reads as TGTGCCACCAGTGATTTTGGAGTGGAGCGGGATTACAATGAGCAGTTCTTC.

Many counts were recorded for this clonotype. The genes are TRBV18 and TRBJ2-7; no clear D gene. The V gene's germline CDR1 is KGHSH and CDR2 LQKENI. This CDR3 comprises 12 residues. Trimming took off 1 base at V and 7 bases at J, with 8 bases between the two ends. The CDR3: CASSPLPKEQYF. The CDR3 DNA is TGTGCCAGCTCACCACTCCCAAAGGAGCAGTACTTC.

This clonotype was seen at least ten times. The chain uses TRBV6-6 and TRBJ1-2; D not resolved. The germline V gene has CDR1 MNHNY and CDR2 SVGAGI (reference sequence). The CDR3 is 11 amino acids. With 6 bases removed from V and 8 bases from J, the gap between germline ends came to 10 bases. CDR3 nucleotides: TGTGCCAGCAGAAAGAACCGGGGCTACACCTTC. Its protein is CASRKNRGYTF.

The chain joins TRBV29-1 to TRBJ2-7, with 9 bases matching TRBD1. CDR1 SQVTM and CDR2 ANQGSEA come from the germline V gene. J was trimmed by 6 bases and V by 4 bases; bases with no gene match: 7. The CDR3 totals 13 residues. The CDR3 DNA reads as TGCAGCGTTGCGCGGGACAGGGTCCGCGAGCAGTACTTC. Amino acid sequence: CSVARDRVREQYF.

This clonotype was observed many times. CDR3 DNA sequence: TGTGCCAGCAGCCCAAGAGGGGGTTTAGGTGAGCAGTTCTTC. Amino acids: CASSPRGGLGEQFF. The chain joins TRBV7-3 to TRBJ2-1; D is perhaps TRBD1 (6 bases). V dropped 5 bases and J dropped 9 bases, with 17 bases sitting between them. The germline V gene encodes CDR1 SGHTA and CDR2 FQGTGA. The CDR3 totals 14 residues.

The rearrangement uses TRBV7-8 and TRBJ2-1, with D unclear. Germline V gene lookup returns CDR1 SGHVS and CDR2 FQNEAQ. This CDR3 comprises 13 residues. Trimming took off 0 bases at V and 5 bases at J, with 5 bases between the two ends. CDR3 region: CASSLAENNEQFF. The DNA of the CDR3 is TGTGCCAGCAGCTTAGCGGAGAACAATGAGCAGTTCTTC. Supplemented by reference TRBV7-8 and TRBJ2-1, the full variable domain reads GAGVSQSPRYKVAKRGQDVALRCDPISGHVSLFWYQQALGQGPEFLTYFQNEAQLDKSGLPSDRFFAERPEGSVSTLKIQRTQQEDSAVYLCASSLAENNEQFFGPGTRLTVL.

This clonotype was observed at least ten times. The V gene is TRBV20-1, the J gene TRBJ2-7; D is unresolved. The CDR3 runs 11 residues. V was clipped by 1 base and J by 3 bases, with 4 bases between them. The germline gives CDR1 DFQATT, CDR2 SNEGSKA (reference sequence). CDR3 in DNA: TGCAGTGCTAGAGTGGTCTACGAGCAGTACTTC. Residues: CSARVVYEQYF.

This clonotype was seen a handful of times. The chain recombines TRBV9 with TRBJ2-7, with D tentatively TRBD2 (6 bases). The CDR3 length is 15 residues. Looked up from germline, CDR1 is SGDLS and CDR2 is YYNGEE. V was trimmed by 0 bases and J by 2 bases, leaving 12 bases between them. Written as DNA, the CDR3 is TGTGCCAGCAGCGTAGGAACGGGGGAGACCTACGAGCAGTACTTC. As protein: CASSVGTGETYEQYF.